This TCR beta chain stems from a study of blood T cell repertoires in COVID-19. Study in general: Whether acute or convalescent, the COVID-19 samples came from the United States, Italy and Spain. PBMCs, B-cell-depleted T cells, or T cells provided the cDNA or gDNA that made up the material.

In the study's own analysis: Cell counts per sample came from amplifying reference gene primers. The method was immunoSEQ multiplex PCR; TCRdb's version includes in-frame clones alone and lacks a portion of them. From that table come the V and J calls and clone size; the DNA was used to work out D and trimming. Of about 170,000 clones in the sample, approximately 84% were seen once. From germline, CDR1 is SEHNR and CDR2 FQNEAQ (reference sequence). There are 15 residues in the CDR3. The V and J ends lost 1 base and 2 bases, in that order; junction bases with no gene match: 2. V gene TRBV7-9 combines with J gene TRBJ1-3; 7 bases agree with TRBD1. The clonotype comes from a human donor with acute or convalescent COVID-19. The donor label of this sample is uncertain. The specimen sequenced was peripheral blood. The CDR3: CASSLGTGAGNTIYF. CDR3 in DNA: TGTGCCAGCAGCTTAGGAACAGGGGCTGGAAACACCATATATTTT.